One sample yielded the 10 T cell receptor beta chains listed below, sequenced in a study of cytotoxic CD8 clonotypes in ibrutinib-treated CLL. Sequencing was performed with immunoSEQ multiplex PCR; in TCRdb, only in-frame clones are kept and a portion is missing. The sample holds some 85,000 clones, 77% seen once. The sample was PBMCs, taken after 24 months of ibrutinib treatment. The receptors here all came from a human donor with chronic lymphocytic leukemia.

The J gene is TRBJ2-3, the V gene TRBV18; D is unclear. The ends were cut back, 0 bases at V and 4 bases at J, with 8 bases in the middle. The CDR3 length is 14 residues. Germline CDR1 KGHSH, CDR2 LQKENI. DNA of the CDR3: TGTGCCAGCTCACCACCCCCGCTCGCAGATACGCAGTATTTT. The encoded protein is CASSPPPLADTQYF. The full variable domain, its missing parts supplied by reference TRBV18 and TRBJ2-3, is NAGVMQNPRHLVRRRGQEARLRCSPMKGHSHVYWYRQLPEEGLKFMVYLQKENIIDESGMPKERFSAEFPKEGPSILRIQQVVRGDSAAYFCASSPPPLADTQYFGPGTRLTVL.

The chain carries TRBV19 and TRBJ1-2, with a tentative D call TRBD1 (5 bases). Trimming pared 11 bases from V and 3 bases from J, leaving 16 bases between. CDR1 is LNHDA and CDR2 is SQIVND in the germline V gene (reference sequence). This CDR3 has 13 residues. The chain's CDR3 is CASRGRGYYGYTF. The CDR3 region has the DNA TGTGCCTCACGAGGGCGGGGCTACTATGGCTACACCTTC.

This clone showed up just once. This chain connects TRBV15 to TRBJ2-3; D possibly matches TRBD1 or TRBD2 (5 bases each). Germline V gives CDR1 LNHNV, CDR2 YYDKDF (reference sequence). The V gene lost 1 base and the J gene lost 3 bases, with 5 bases spanning the gap. The CDR3 is 13 residues long. The CDR3 nucleotides are TGTGCCACCAGCAGAGGGGGGACAGATACGCAGTATTTT. Translation: CATSRGGTDTQYF.

This clone was observed many times. The chain joins TRBV6-1 to TRBJ2-7, with 7 bases matching TRBD1. V trimming: 8 bases; J trimming: 0 bases; junction bases outside the gene matches: 7. Germline CDR1 is MNHNS and CDR2 is SASEGT. The CDR3 length is 14 residues. CDR3 nucleotides: TGTGCCAGCTTAAGACAGGGTGACTCCTACGAGCAGTACTTC. Protein product: CASLRQGDSYEQYF.

This clone was seen a handful of times. V usage is TRBV6-1 and J usage is TRBJ1-5; D might be TRBD1 (5 bases). This CDR3 is built from 11 residues. Germline V gene sequence: CDR1 MNHNS, CDR2 SASEGT. With 4 bases removed from V and 9 bases from J, the gap between germline ends came to 7 bases. CDR3 nucleotides: TGTGCCAGCAGTGTGGGACCGCCCCAGCATTTT. It is translated as CASSVGPPQHF.

This clone has a single count. V usage is TRBV1 and J usage is TRBJ2-7; TRBD2 was called by the table and not checked on the DNA. TRBV1 is a recognized pseudogene. The length of the CDR3 is 17 residues. Here the CDR3 DNA reads TGCACCAGCAGCCAACCTACTAGCGGGAGACATGCAGGAGGGCAGTACTTC. It yields the protein CTSSQPTSGRHAGGQYF.

This clone was detected once. The CDR3 sequence is CASSMGLAGGYEQYF. The CDR3 DNA follows: TGTGCCAGCAGCATGGGACTAGCGGGAGGATACGAGCAGTACTTC. The V gene is TRBV7-3, the J gene TRBJ2-7, with 15 nucleotides matching TRBD2. This CDR3 contains 15 residues. The V segment lost 5 bases and the J segment 4 bases; nucleotides outside the gene matches: 3. Germline CDR1 and CDR2: SGHTA and FQGTGA.

The chain couples TRBV5-6 to TRBJ2-1; 8 nucleotides line up with TRBD2. Germline CDR1 and CDR2: SGHDT and YYEEEE. V was clipped by 0 bases and J by 6 bases; unmatched bases: 2. This CDR3 is built from 14 residues. CDR3 sequence reads: CASSLAGTSNEQFF. CDR3 nucleotide sequence: TGTGCCAGCAGCTTGGCCGGGACTAGCAATGAGCAGTTCTTC.

The chain has TRBV28 and TRBJ2-5, with D perhaps matching TRBD1 (5 bases). The CDR3 loop spans 11 amino acids. V was trimmed by 4 bases and J by 5 bases, leaving 5 bases between them. CDR1 is MDHEN and CDR2 is SYDVKM in the germline V gene. CDR3 sequence: CASSWGETQYF. The CDR3 bases are TGTGCCAGCAGTTGGGGCGAGACCCAGTACTTC.

Only one count was recorded for this clone. V gene TRBV29-1 combines with J gene TRBJ2-7; 12 bases fit TRBD2. V shed 6 bases, J shed 2 bases, and the junction held 2 bases outside the gene matches. The CDR3 totals 13 residues. Germline V gene data show CDR1 as SQVTM and CDR2 as ANQGSEA. The CDR3 DNA reads TGCAGCGTCAGGACTAGCGGGACCTACGAGCAGTACTTC. The encoded protein is CSVRTSGTYEQYF.